This TCR beta chain was documented in a study of monozygotic twins with inflammatory bowel disease. Findings and caveats of the study: Among T cells, the various subtypes were not distinguishable.

Germline CDR1 is SGHRS and CDR2 is YFSETQ. The length of the CDR3 is 16 residues. As to this clonotype: Its antigen is unknown.

TCRdb reworked the 5' RACE reads into one entry per CDR3 protein, no DNA. Its clone listing holds approximately 210,000 distinct CDR3 sequences. This clonotype was obtained from a human donor with ulcerative colitis or Crohn's disease, or a healthy co-twin of an affected twin (not recorded which). The J gene is TRBJ2-1, the V gene TRBV5-1; absent DNA, TCRdb's TRBD1 call cannot be checked. The source material was blood. The CDR3 region is CASSTTGTGAYNEQFF.